The sequence of this T cell receptor beta chain was determined in a study of T cell changes during pregnancy in multiple sclerosis. CDR1 is SGDLS, CDR2 YYNGEE, per germline. V lost 0 bases to trimming and J lost 3 bases; unmatched junction nucleotides: 6. There are 17 residues in the CDR3. Sequenced by immunoSEQ multiplex PCR; TCRdb stores in-frame clones only, minus some. The repertoire holds tens of thousands of clones, with less than 95% as singletons. This clonotype was obtained from a female donor with multiple sclerosis, enrolled in a pregnancy study. The sample consisted of CD4+ T cells from peripheral blood mononuclear cells, taken in the second trimester of pregnancy. This rearrangement joins TRBV9 to TRBJ2-3; the match to TRBD2 covers 11 bases. CDR3 residues: CASSVEPSGGKTDTQYF. For the CDR3, the DNA is TGTGCCAGCAGCGTAGAACCTAGCGGGGGGAAGACAGATACGCAGTATTTT.